This TCR beta chain stems from a study of human versus mouse CDR3 diversity and MHC coevolution. The CDR3 spans 14 residues. CDR1 is MDHEN and CDR2 is SYDVKM in the germline V gene. The ends were cut back, 5 bases at V and 1 base at J, with 11 bases in the middle. In this sample, this clone turned up once. The antigen is not known. Distinct nucleotide sequences in the sample also encode this CDR3. General study findings and limits: In humans, T-cell selection involved five to seven MHC II alleles. Among all groups, most of the three human donors showed least clonal inequality.

The protocol was immunoSEQ multiplex PCR, while the TCRdb copy is restricted to in-frame clones and leaves out a portion. The sample lists tens of thousands of clones; roughly 95% were seen once. Sequenced input: naive CD4+ T cells from blood. Subset here: CD45RO-negative CD62L-positive naive CD4 T cells. J is TRBJ1-1 and V is TRBV28; D remains unclear. The clonotype comes from a person aged 30 to 70 in good health. CDR3 sequence (DNA): TGTGCCAGCAGTCCCCTCCGAGGGAACACTGAAGCTTTCTTT. Translating it yields CASSPLRGNTEAFF.